The subject of this entry is one T cell receptor (beta chain). Original methodology: Reference gene primer amplification yielded estimated nucleated cell counts. Here immunoSEQ multiplex PCR was the method, and the copy in TCRdb shows in-frame clones only, minus some. V and J calls and clone size follow that table, whereas D and trimming were derived from the DNA. Here the sample spans 65,000 to 95,000 clones, 70% to 90% being singletons. The data were obtained in a study of blood T cell repertoires in COVID-19. The overall study: Sample material is recorded as cDNA or gDNA derived from T cells, B-cell-depleted T cells, or PBMCs.

This CDR3 has 14 amino acids. Deletions cut 0 bases from V and 0 bases from J, with 6 bases between. In germline, CDR1 is SGHRS, CDR2 YFSETQ. The TCR comes from a man in his sixties or seventies with acute or convalescent COVID-19. What was sequenced was peripheral blood. The rearrangement joins TRBV5-1 to TRBJ1-1; weak D call: TRBD1 (5 bases). The DNA of the CDR3 is TGCGCCAGCAGCTTGGGGGGCTTGAACACTGAAGCTTTCTTT. This encodes CASSLGGLNTEAFF.